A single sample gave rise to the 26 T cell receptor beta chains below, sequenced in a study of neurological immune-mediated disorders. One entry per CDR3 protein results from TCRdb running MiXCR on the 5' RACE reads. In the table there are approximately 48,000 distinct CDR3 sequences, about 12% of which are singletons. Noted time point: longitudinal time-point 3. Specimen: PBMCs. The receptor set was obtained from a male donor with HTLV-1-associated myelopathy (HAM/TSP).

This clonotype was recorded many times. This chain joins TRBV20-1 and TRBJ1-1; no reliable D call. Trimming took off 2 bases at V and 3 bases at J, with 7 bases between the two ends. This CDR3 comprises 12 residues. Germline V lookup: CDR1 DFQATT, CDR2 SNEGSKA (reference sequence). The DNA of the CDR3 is TGCAGTGCTAGAAGGAGGGACACTGAAGCTTTCTTT. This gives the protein CSARRRDTEAFF.

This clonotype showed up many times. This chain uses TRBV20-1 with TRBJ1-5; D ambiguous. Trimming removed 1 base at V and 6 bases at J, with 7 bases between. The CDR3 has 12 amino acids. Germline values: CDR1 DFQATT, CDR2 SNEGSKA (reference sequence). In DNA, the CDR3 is TGCAGTGCTAGAGGGGGTCCTCAGCCCCAGCATTTT. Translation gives CSARGGPQPQHF.

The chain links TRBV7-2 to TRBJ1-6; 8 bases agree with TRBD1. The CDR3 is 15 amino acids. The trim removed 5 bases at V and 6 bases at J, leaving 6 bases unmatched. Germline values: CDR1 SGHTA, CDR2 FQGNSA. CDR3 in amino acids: CASSIGQGGNSPLHF. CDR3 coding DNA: TGTGCCAGCAGCATTGGACAGGGTGGTAATTCACCCCTCCACTTT.

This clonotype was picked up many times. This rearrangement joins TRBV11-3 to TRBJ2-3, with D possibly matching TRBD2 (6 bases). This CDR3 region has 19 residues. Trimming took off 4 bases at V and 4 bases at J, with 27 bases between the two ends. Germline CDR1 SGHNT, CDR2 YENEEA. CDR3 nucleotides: TGTGCCAGCAGCTCTTCCTTCGAGATTTGGCGGGGCTTTGCAGATACGCAGTATTTT. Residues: CASSSSFEIWRGFADTQYF.

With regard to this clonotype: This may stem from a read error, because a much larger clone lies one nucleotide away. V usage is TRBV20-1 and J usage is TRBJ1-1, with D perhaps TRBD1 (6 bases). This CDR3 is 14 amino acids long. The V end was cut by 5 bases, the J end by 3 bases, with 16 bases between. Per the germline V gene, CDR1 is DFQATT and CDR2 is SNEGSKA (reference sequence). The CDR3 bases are TGCAGTGCTTCGGGACACGGGTTGGACACTGAAGCTTTCTTT. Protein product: CSASGHGLDTEAFF.

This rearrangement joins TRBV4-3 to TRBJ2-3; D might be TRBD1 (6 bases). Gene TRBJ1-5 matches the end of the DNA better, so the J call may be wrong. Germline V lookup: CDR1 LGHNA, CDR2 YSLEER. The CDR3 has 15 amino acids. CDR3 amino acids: CASSQEGAYTDTQHF. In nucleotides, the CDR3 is TGCGCCAGCAGCCAAGAGGGGGCATACACAGATACGCAGCATTTT.

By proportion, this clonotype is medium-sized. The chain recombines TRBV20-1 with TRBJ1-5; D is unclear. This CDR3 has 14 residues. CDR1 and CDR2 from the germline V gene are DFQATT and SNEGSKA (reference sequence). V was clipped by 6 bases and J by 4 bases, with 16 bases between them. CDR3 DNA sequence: TGCAGTGCCAGTCGGATCTTGGGAAATCAGCCCCAGCATTTT. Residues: CSASRILGNQPQHF.

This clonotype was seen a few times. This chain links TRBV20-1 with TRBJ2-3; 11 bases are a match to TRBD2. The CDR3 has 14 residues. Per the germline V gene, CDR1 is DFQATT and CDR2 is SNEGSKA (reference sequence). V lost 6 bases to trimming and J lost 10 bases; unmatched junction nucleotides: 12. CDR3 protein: CSASLSGGAWAQYF. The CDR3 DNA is TGCAGTGCCAGCCTTAGCGGGGGGGCCTGGGCGCAGTATTTT.

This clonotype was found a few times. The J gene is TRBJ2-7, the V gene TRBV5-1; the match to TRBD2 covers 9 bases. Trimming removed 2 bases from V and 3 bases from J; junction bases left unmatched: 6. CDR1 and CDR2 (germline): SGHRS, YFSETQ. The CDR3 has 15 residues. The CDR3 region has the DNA TGCGCCAGCAGCTTCTTAGCGGGGGCTAGCTACGAGCAGTACTTC. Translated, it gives CASSFLAGASYEQYF. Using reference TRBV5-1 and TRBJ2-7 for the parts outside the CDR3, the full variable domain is KAGVTQTPRYLIKTRGQQVTLSCSPISGHRSVSWYQQTPGQGLQFLFEYFSETQRNKGNFPGRFSGRQFSNSRSEMNVSTLELGDSALYLCASSFLAGASYEQYFGPGTRLTVT.

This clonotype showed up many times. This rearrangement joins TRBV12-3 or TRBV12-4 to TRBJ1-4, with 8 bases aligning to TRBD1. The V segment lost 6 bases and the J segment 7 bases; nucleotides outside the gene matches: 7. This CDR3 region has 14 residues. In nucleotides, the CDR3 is TGTGCCAGCAGACGGACAGGGATGAGTGAAAAACTGTTTTTT. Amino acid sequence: CASRRTGMSEKLFF.

Written as DNA, the CDR3 is TGTGCCAGCAGGGGGCTCGCGGAGGAAAAACTGTTTTTT. Its translation is CASRGLAEEKLFF. The V call is TRBV6-6, the J call TRBJ1-4; tentatively, D is TRBD1 (5 bases). V was trimmed by 6 bases and J by 8 bases, leaving 13 bases between them. The CDR3 length is 13 residues. Germline assignment: CDR1 MNHNY and CDR2 SVGAGI (reference sequence).

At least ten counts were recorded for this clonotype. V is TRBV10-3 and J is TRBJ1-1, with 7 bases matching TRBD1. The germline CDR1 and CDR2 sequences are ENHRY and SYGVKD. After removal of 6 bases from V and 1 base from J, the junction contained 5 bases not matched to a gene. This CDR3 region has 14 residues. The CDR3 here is CAIRGTVRNTEAFF. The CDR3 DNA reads TGTGCCATCAGAGGGACAGTAAGGAACACTGAAGCTTTCTTT.

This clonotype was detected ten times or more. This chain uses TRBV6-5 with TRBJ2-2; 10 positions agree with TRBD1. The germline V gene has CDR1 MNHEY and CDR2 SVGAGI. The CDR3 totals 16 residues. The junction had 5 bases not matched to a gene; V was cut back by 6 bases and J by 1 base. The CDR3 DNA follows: TGTGCCAGCAGCTCCTGGACAGGGGGGAACACCGGGGAGCTGTTTTTT. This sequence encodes CASSSWTGGNTGELFF.

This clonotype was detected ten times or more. The CDR3 DNA reads TGCGCCAGCAGCTTGGCGGGGGGGTTCACAGATACGCAGTATTTT. Translating it yields CASSLAGGFTDTQYF. The chain has TRBV5-1 and TRBJ2-3; the match to TRBD2 covers 8 bases. Per the germline V gene, CDR1 is SGHRS and CDR2 is YFSETQ. V shed 0 bases, J shed 2 bases, and the junction held 2 bases outside the gene matches. This CDR3 has 15 amino acids.

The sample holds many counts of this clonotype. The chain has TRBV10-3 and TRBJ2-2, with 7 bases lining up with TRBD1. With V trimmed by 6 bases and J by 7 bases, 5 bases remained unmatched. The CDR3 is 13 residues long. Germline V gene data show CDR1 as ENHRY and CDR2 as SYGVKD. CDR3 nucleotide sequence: TGTGCCATCAGGACAGGGTCAGACGGGGAGCTGTTTTTT. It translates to CAIRTGSDGELFF.

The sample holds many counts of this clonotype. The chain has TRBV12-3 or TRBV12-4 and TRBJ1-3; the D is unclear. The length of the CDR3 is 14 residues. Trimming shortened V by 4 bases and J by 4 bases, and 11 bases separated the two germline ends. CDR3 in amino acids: CASSSASTGNTIYF. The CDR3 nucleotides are TGTGCCAGCAGTTCTGCTTCAACAGGAAACACCATATATTTT.

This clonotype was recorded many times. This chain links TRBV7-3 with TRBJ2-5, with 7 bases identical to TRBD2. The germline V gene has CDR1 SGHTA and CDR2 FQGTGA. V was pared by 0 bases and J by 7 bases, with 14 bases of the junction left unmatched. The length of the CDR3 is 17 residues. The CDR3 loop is CASSLTALAAGEGTQYF. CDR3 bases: TGTGCCAGCAGCTTAACGGCTCTTGCGGCGGGGGAGGGGACCCAGTACTTC.

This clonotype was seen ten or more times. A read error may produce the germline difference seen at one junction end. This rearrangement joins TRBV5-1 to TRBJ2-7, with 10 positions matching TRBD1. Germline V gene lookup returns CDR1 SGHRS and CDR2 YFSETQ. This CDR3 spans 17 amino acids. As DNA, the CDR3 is TGCGCCAGCAGCTTGTCTGGGACAGGGGCCCTCTCCAACGAGCAGTACTTC. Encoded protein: CASSLSGTGALSNEQYF.

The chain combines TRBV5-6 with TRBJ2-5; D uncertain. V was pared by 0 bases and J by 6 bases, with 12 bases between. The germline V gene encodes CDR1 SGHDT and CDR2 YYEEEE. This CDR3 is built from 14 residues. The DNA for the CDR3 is TGTGCCAGCAGCTTGGAAGTGGGCGCGCAGACCCAGTACTTC. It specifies CASSLEVGAQTQYF.

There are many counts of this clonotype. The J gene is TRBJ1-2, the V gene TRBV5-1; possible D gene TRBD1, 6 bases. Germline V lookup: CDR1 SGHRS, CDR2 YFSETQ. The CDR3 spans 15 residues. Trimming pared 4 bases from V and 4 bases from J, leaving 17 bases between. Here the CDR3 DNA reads TGCGCCAGCAGCGACCCCGGGGGGCTATTCTATGGCTACACCTTC. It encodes CASSDPGGLFYGYTF.

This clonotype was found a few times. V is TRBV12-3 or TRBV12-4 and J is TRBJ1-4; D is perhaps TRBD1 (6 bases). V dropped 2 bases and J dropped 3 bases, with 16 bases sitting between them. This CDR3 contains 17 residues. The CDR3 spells CASSLRLGGTANEKLFF. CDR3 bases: TGTGCCAGCAGTTTAAGGTTGGGGGGCACAGCTAATGAAAAACTGTTTTTT.

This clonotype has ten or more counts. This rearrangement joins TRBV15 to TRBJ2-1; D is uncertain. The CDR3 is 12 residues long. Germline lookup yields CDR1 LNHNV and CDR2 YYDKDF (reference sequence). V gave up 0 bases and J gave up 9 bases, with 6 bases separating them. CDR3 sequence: CATSRDWAEQFF. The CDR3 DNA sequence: TGTGCCACCAGCAGAGATTGGGCTGAGCAGTTCTTC.

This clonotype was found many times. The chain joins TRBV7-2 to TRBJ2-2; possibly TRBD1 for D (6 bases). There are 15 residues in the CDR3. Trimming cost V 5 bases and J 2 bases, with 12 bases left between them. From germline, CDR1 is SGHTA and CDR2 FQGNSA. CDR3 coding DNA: TGTGCCAGCAGCCCAGACAGGCGAAACACCGGGGAGCTGTTTTTT. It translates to CASSPDRRNTGELFF.

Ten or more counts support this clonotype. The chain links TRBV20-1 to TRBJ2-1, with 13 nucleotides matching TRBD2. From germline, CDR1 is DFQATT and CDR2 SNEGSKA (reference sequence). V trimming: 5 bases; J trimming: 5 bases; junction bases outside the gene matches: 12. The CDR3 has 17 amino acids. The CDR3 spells CSASPTSGGLRNNEQFF. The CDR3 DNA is TGCAGTGCTTCCCCGACTAGCGGGGGGTTGAGGAACAATGAGCAGTTCTTC.

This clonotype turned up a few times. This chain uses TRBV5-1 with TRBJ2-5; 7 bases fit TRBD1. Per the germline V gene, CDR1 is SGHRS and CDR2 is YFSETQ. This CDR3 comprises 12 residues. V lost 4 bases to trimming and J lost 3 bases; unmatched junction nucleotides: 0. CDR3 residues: CASSTGEETQYF. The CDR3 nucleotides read TGCGCCAGCAGCACAGGGGAAGAGACCCAGTACTTC.

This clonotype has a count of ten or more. DNA for the CDR3: TGTGCCGTTGCCCCCGGGACTCAGAATTCACCCCTCCACTTT. As protein: CAVAPGTQNSPLHF. The chain links TRBV10-3 to TRBJ1-6, with TRBD1 as a possible D gene (5 bases). Trimming pared 11 bases from V and 7 bases from J, leaving 18 bases between. This CDR3 has 14 amino acids. The V gene's germline CDR1 is ENHRY and CDR2 SYGVKD.